This is a list of T cell receptor beta chains from one sample in a study of Graves' ophthalmopathy and Graves' hyperthyroidism. TCRdb passed the multiplex PCR reads through MiXCR, listing each CDR3 protein once. The sample lists almost 750,000 distinct CDR3 sequences, roughly 40% occurring once. Sequencing was carried out using peripheral blood. The receptors originated from an adult man with Graves' ophthalmopathy. CDR3s include the opening cysteine and the closing phenylalanine or tryptophan. D genes are given only for firm matches. Expanded clones get a size class; other rows say once, few or many, or leave the size out.

CDR3nt,CDR3aa,d_gene,v_gene,j_gene,abundance
TGTGCCAGCAGCGGTACCCATACAGGGGGGAGTTCACCCCTCCACTTT,CASSGTHTGGSSPLHF,TRBD1,TRBV7-9,TRBJ1-6,many
TGTGCCAGCAGTGAAGCCTTCAGGGGGATCTACGAGCAGTACTTC,CASSEAFRGIYEQYF,TRBD1,TRBV2,TRBJ2-7,.
TGTGCCGGCCTTCAGTGGGGGACCGGGGAGCTGTTTTTT,CAGLQWGTGELFF,.,TRBV7-9,TRBJ2-2,.
TGTGCCAGCAGCTCTAGGGCCAGGGGGAACACTGAAGCTTTCTTT,CASSSRARGNTEAFF,.,TRBV11-2,TRBJ1-1,few
TGTGCCAGCAGCCAGACAGTGGACGGGGCCTACAAGCAGTACTTC,CASSQTVDGAYKQYF,.,TRBV2,TRBJ2-7,.
TGTGCCAGCAGTTCATCGGACAGGGTGTACACTGAAGCTTTCTTT,CASSSSDRVYTEAFF,TRBD1,TRBV12-3/TRBV12-4,TRBJ1-1,few
TGCAGTGCTAGGAGGGATGGGTGGCGGGGGAGCAAAGAGACCCAGTACTTC,CSARRDGWRGSKETQYF,TRBD2,TRBV20-1,TRBJ2-5,many
TGTGCCAGCCGACGGCGGAGGAACACCGGGGAGCTGTTTTTT,CASRRRRNTGELFF,.,TRBV25-1,TRBJ2-2,.
TGTGCCAGCAGCTTAGGACCGAGAAGCAATCAGCCCCAGCATTTT,CASSLGPRSNQPQHF,.,TRBV7-9,TRBJ1-5,many
TGCAGTGCTCCCCTGACAGGGCGAGGCGGAATTAAGAATGAAAAACTGTTTTTT,CSAPLTGRGGIKNEKLFF,TRBD1,TRBV20-1,TRBJ1-4,few
TGTGCCAGCAGCGCCCGGGGGGGAGATACCTACGGGCAGTACTTC,CASSARGGDTYGQYF,TRBD2,TRBV9,TRBJ2-7,.
TGTGCCAGCACCATCAGGGGGAAAGGCAATCAGCCCCAGCATTTT,CASTIRGKGNQPQHF,TRBD1,TRBV19,TRBJ1-5,.
TGTGCCAGCAGCTTAGTCGGGGTACCTAATGAAAAACTGTTTTTT,CASSLVGVPNEKLFF,.,TRBV7-9,TRBJ1-4,.
TGTGCCAGCAATCGGGGAGGGGGGACCGGGGAGCTGTTTTTT,CASNRGGGTGELFF,.,TRBV25-1,TRBJ2-2,.
TGTGCCAGCAGCCGTCACAGTGGAGAGACCCAGTACTTC,CASSRHSGETQYF,.,TRBV6-6,TRBJ2-5,many
TGTGCCAGCGGAAGACAGGGCATCGTTAATGAGCAGTTCTTC,CASGRQGIVNEQFF,TRBD1,TRBV14,TRBJ2-1,.
TGCAGTGCCCAACCCGGGACTACATCGGTCGGCGAGCAGTACTTC,CSAQPGTTSVGEQYF,TRBD2,TRBV20-1,TRBJ2-7,once
TGCAGCGTTGAAAAGAAAATTAGCTCTGGGGCCAACGTCCTGACTTTC,CSVEKKISSGANVLTF,.,TRBV29-1,TRBJ2-6,many
TGTGCCAGCAGCTTAGTCGGTTCTGGAAACACCATATATTTT,CASSLVGSGNTIYF,.,TRBV7-9,TRBJ1-3,many
TGTGCCAGCAGCCCCTTCCCGGGACAGGGTTACGAGCAGTACTTC,CASSPFPGQGYEQYF,TRBD1,TRBV9,TRBJ2-7,many
TGTGCCAGCACCGACACACAGGGTAACTCCTACGAGCAGTACTTC,CASTDTQGNSYEQYF,.,TRBV11-2,TRBJ2-7,many
TGTGCCAGCAGAACCACCGGGACGCGGACTAACTATGGCTACACCTTC,CASRTTGTRTNYGYTF,.,TRBV7-9,TRBJ1-2,many
TGCGCCAGCAGCCAACGTAGCGGGGGCCGGAACACCGGGGAGCTGTTTTTT,CASSQRSGGRNTGELFF,TRBD2,TRBV4-3,TRBJ2-2,.
TGTGCCAGCAGTCCATCGGGGACAGTTATCGGCGAGCAGTACTTC,CASSPSGTVIGEQYF,TRBD1,TRBV6-1,TRBJ2-7,few
TGTGCCAGCAGCGTGGGAGGGGGGACCAACGTCCTGACTTTC,CASSVGGGTNVLTF,.,TRBV9,TRBJ2-6,many
TGTGCCAGCAGCGTGACAGGGGGGAGAACTAATGAAAAACTGTTTTTT,CASSVTGGRTNEKLFF,TRBD1,TRBV9,TRBJ1-4,few
TGTGCCAGCAGTGCTCCAAGCGGACTAGTCTGGCGAGAGACCCAGTACTTC,CASSAPSGLVWRETQYF,TRBD2,TRBV25-1,TRBJ2-5,.
TGTGCCAGCAGCCAAGAGGGCCGCTATATGAACACTGAAGCTTTCTTT,CASSQEGRYMNTEAFF,.,TRBV4-2,TRBJ1-1,few
TGCAGCGTCGCGAACCACAGGGAGGGGGGTTACGAGAACACTGAAGCTTTCTTT,CSVANHREGGYENTEAFF,.,TRBV29-1,TRBJ1-1,.
TGTGCCAGCAGCTTGGTTTCGGGAGTCGCGGCAGATACGCAGTACTTC,CASSLVSGVAADTQYF,.,TRBV7-2,TRBJ2-5,.
TGTGCCAGCAGCTTAGTGTCGGGAGAGACCCAGTACTTC,CASSLVSGETQYF,.,TRBV7-8,TRBJ2-5,.
TGTGCCAGCAGTCTGGACAGGGGCAGGAGAGACACTGAAGCTTTCTTT,CASSLDRGRRDTEAFF,TRBD1,TRBV25-1,TRBJ1-1,few
TGCAGCGGCCGCGGCGGGGTAGAGCAGTACTTC,CSGRGGVEQYF,.,TRBV29-1,TRBJ2-7,.
TGTGCCAGCAGCTTAGACGGGGCAGAGGCTAACTATGGCTACACCTTC,CASSLDGAEANYGYTF,.,TRBV11-2,TRBJ1-2,few
TGTGCCAGCAGTGGTAGCGGTTACGAGCAGTACTTC,CASSGSGYEQYF,.,TRBV2,TRBJ2-7,many